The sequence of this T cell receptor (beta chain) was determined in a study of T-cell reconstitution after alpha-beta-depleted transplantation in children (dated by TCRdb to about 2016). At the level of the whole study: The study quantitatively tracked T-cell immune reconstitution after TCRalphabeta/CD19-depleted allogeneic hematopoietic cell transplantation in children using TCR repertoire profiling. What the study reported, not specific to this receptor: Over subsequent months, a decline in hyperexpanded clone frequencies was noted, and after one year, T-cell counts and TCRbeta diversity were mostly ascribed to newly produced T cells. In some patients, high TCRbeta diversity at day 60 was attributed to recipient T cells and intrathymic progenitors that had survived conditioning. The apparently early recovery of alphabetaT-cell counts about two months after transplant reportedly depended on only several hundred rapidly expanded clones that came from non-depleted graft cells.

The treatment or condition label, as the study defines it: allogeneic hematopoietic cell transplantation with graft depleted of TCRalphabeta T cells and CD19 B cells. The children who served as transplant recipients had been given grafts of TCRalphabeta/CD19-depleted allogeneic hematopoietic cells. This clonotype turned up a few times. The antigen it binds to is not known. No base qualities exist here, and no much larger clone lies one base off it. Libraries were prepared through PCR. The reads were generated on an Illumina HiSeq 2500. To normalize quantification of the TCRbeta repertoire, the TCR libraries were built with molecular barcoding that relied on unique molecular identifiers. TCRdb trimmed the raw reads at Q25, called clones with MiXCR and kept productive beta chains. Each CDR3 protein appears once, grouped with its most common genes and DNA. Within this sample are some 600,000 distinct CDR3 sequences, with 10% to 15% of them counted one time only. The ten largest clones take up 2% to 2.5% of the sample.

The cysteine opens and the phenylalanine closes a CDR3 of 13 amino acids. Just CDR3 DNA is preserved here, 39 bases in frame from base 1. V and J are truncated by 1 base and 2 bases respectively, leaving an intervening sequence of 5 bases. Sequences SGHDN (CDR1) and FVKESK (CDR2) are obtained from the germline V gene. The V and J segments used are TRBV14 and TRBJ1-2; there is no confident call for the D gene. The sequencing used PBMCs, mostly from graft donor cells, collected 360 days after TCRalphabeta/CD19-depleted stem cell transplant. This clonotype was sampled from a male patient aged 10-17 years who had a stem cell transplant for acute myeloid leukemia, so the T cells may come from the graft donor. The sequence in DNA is TGTGCCAGCAGCCAAGCAAAGAACTATGGCTACACCTTC. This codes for CASSQAKNYGYTF.